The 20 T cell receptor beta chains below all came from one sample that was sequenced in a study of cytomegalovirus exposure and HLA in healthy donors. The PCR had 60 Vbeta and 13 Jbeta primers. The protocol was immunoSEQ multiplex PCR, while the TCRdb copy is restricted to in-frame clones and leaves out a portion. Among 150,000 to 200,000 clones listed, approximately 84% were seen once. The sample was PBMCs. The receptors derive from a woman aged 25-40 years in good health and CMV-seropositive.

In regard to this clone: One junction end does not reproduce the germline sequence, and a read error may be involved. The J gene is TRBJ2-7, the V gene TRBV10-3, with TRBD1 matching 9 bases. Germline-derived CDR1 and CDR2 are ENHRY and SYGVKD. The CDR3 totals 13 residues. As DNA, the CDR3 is TGTGCCATCAGTGAGTCGATTCGGGACAGGGTATTTTTC. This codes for CAISESIRDRVFF.

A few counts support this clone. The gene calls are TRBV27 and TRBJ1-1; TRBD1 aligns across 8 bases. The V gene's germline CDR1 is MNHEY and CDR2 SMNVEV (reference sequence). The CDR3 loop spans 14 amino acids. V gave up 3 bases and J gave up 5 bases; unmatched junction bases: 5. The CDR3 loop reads CASSLRTGRTEAFF. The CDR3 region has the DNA TGTGCCAGCAGTTTGAGGACAGGGAGAACTGAAGCTTTCTTT.

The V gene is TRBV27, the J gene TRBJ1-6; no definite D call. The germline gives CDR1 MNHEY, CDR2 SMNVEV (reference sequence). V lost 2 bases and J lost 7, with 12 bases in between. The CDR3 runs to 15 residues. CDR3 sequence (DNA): TGTGCCAGCAGTTTAGCCTCCAGGCCCAATTCACCCCTCCACTTT. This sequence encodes CASSLASRPNSPLHF.

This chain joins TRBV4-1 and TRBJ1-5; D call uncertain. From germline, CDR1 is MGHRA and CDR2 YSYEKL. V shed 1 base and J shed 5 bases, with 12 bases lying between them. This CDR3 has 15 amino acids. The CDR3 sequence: CASSQVQEGYQPQHF. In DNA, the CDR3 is TGCGCCAGCAGCCAAGTCCAGGAGGGCTATCAGCCCCAGCATTTT.

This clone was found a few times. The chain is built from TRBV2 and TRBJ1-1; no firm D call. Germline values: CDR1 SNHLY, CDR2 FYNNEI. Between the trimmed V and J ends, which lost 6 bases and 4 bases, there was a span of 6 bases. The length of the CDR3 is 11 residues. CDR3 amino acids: CASSPGTEAFF. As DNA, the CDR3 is TGTGCCAGCAGCCCAGGCACTGAAGCTTTCTTT.

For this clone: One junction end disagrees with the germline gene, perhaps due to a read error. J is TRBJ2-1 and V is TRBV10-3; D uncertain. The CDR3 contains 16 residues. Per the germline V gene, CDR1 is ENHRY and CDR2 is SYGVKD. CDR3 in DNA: TGTGCCAGCAGTTACTCTGCGGAGATCTCCTACAATGAGCAGTTCTTC. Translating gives CASSYSAEISYNEQFF.

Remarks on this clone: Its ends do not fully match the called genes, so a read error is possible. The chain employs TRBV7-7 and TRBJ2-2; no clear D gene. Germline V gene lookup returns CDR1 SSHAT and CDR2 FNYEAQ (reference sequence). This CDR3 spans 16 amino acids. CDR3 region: CASSPNSRSHTGELFF. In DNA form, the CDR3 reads TGTGCTAGCAGCCCCAATTCTAGAAGTCACACCGGGGAGCTGTTTTTT.

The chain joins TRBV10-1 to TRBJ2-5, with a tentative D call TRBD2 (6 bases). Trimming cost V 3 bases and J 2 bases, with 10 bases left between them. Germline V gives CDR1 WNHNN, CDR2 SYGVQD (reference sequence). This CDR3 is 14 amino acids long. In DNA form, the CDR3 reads TGCGCCAGCAGTGATAGCGGCTTACAAGAGACCCAGTACTTC. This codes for CASSDSGLQETQYF.

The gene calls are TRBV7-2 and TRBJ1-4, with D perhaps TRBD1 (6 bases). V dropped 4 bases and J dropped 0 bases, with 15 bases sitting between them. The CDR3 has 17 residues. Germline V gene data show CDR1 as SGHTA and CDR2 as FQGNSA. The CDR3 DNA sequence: TGTGCCAGCAGCTCTGCATGGGGGCAGGCAACTAATGAAAAACTGTTTTTT. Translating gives CASSSAWGQATNEKLFF. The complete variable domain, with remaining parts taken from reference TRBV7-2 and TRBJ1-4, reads GAGVSQSPSNKVTEKGKDVELRCDPISGHTALYWYRQSLGQGLEFLIYFQGNSAPDKSGLPSDRFSAERTGGSVSTLTIQRTQQEDSAVYLCASSSAWGQATNEKLFFGSGTQLSVL.

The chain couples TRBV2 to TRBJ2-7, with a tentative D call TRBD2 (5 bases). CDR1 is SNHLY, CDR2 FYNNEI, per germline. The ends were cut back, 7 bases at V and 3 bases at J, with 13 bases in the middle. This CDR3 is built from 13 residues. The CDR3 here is CASTPREGYEQYF. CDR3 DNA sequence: TGTGCCAGCACCCCCCGGGAAGGCTACGAGCAGTACTTC.

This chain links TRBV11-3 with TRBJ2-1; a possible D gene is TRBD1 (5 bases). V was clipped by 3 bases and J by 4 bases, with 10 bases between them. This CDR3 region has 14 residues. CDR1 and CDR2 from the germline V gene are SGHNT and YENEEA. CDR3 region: CASSLGQGYNEQFF. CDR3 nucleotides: TGTGCCAGCAGCTTGGGGCAGGGTTACAATGAGCAGTTCTTC.

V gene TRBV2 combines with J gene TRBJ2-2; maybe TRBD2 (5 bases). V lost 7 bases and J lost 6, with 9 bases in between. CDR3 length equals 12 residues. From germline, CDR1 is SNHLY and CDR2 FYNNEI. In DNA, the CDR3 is TGTGCCAGCAAACTGCGGGCCGGGGAGCTGTTTTTT. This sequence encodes CASKLRAGELFF.

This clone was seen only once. CDR3 in amino acids: CASSHLDRLNTEAFF. The CDR3 bases are TGTGCCAGCAGCCATTTGGACAGATTGAACACTGAAGCTTTCTTT. This chain connects TRBV14 to TRBJ1-1; the D gene is possibly TRBD1 (6 bases). V lost 3 bases and J lost 0, with 11 bases in between. CDR1 and CDR2 (germline): SGHDN, FVKESK. CDR3 length: 15 residues.

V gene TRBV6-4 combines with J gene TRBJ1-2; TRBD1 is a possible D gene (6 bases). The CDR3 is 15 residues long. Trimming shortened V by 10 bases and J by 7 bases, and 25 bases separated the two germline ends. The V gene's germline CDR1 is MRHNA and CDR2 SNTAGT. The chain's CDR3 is CATEGEKGVPGGYTF. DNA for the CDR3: TGTGCCACCGAGGGGGAGAAGGGGGTTCCAGGTGGCTACACCTTC.

DNA for the CDR3: TGTGCCAGCAGCTACCGGGGACTAGCGGGAGGAAATGAGCAGTTCTTC. Translation gives CASSYRGLAGGNEQFF. The genes are TRBV27 and TRBJ2-1; TRBD2 matches 15 bases. The junction had 7 bases not matched to a gene; V was cut back by 6 bases and J by 7 bases. The CDR3 spans 16 residues. In germline, CDR1 is MNHEY, CDR2 SMNVEV (reference sequence).

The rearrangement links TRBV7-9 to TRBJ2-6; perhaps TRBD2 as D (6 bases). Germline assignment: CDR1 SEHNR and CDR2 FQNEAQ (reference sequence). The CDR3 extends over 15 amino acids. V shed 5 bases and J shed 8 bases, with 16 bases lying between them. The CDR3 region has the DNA TGTGCCAGCAGCCCTCGGGACTCGCGGACCAACGTCCTGACTTTC. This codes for CASSPRDSRTNVLTF.

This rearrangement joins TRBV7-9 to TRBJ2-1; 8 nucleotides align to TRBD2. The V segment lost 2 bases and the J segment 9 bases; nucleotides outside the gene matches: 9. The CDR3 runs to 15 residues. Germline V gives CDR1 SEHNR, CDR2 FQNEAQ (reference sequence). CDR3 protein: CASSLYPAGDFEQFF. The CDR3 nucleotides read TGTGCCAGCAGCTTATACCCAGCGGGAGATTTTGAGCAGTTCTTC. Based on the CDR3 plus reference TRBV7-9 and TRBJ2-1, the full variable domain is DTGVSQNPRHKITKRGQNVTFRCDPISEHNRLYWYRQTLGQGPEFLTYFQNEAQLEKSRLLSDRFSAERPKGSFSTLEIQRTEQGDSAMYLCASSLYPAGDFEQFFGPGTRLTVL.

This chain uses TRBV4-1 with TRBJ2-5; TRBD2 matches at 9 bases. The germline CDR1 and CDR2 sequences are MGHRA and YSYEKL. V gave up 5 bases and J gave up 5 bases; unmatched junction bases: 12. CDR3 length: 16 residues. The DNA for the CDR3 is TGCGCCAGCAGCGGTGGGGTTAGCGGGAGTGGTGAGACCCAGTACTTC. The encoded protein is CASSGGVSGSGETQYF.

This CDR3 is CASSRPWGGAGGNEQFF. The CDR3 nucleotides read TGTGCCAGCAGCCGGCCATGGGGCGGGGCAGGCGGCAATGAGCAGTTCTTC. This sequence joins TRBV14 and TRBJ2-1, with D possibly TRBD2 on 6 matching bases. Trimming cost V 4 bases and J 6 bases, with 22 bases left between them. Germline V lookup: CDR1 SGHDN, CDR2 FVKESK. The CDR3 has 17 residues.

CDR3 in amino acids: CASRLGQGGNQPQHF. The CDR3 DNA follows: TGTGCCAGCAGGTTGGGACAGGGTGGAAATCAGCCCCAGCATTTT. The chain combines TRBV6-1 with TRBJ1-5; the match to TRBD1 covers 9 bases. CDR3 length equals 15 residues. The germline CDR1 and CDR2 sequences are MNHNS and SASEGT. V shed 6 bases and J 4 bases; nucleotides not matched to a gene: 7.